This entry lists 27 T cell receptor beta chains sequenced from one sample in a study of cytomegalovirus exposure and HLA in healthy donors. A multiplex PCR was run with 60 Vbeta primers and 13 Jbeta primers. The protocol was immunoSEQ multiplex PCR, while the TCRdb copy is restricted to in-frame clones and leaves out a portion. The sample lists around 130,000 clones, around 83% occurring once. The sequenced material came from PBMCs. These receptors came from a man aged 50-60 years in good health and CMV-seronegative.

This chain connects TRBV5-4 to TRBJ2-5, with unresolved D. Trimming left V 5 bases short and J 2 bases short, with 4 bases between. Germline-derived CDR1 and CDR2 are SGHNT and YYREEE (reference sequence). This CDR3 region has 11 residues. The CDR3 sequence: CASSSQETQYF. The CDR3 DNA is TGTGCCAGCAGTTCACAAGAGACCCAGTACTTC.

The V and J genes are TRBV6-1 and TRBJ2-5, with 8 bases aligning to TRBD2. Trimming took 3 bases from V and 4 from J; bases not matched to a gene: 4. Per the germline V gene, CDR1 is MNHNS and CDR2 is SASEGT. The CDR3 runs to 14 residues. CDR3 loop: CASSETGGPETQYF. In nucleotides, the CDR3 is TGTGCCAGCAGTGAGACGGGGGGGCCAGAGACCCAGTACTTC.

The genes are TRBV7-9 and TRBJ2-1, with TRBD1 identical over 9 bases. This CDR3 has 16 residues. CDR1 is SEHNR, CDR2 FQNEAQ, per germline (reference sequence). V shed 1 base, J shed 3 bases, and the junction held 4 bases outside the gene matches. The DNA of the CDR3 is TGTGCCAGCAGCTTAGGGGACAGGGTTATCTACAATGAGCAGTTCTTC. Residues: CASSLGDRVIYNEQFF.

This CDR3 reads CASRSTGLDTQYF. DNA of the CDR3: TGTGCCAGCAGATCCACAGGGTTGGATACGCAGTATTTT. This chain links TRBV6-1 with TRBJ2-3; D is perhaps TRBD1 (6 bases). CDR3 length: 13 residues. The V end lost 6 bases, the J end lost 6 bases, and 13 bases lay between the germline ends. The germline V gene has CDR1 MNHNS and CDR2 SASEGT.

The chain recombines TRBV4-2 with TRBJ2-2, with D maybe TRBD2 (5 bases). Germline-derived CDR1 and CDR2 are LGHNA and YNFKEQ. V lost 0 bases, J lost 7 bases, and 21 bases lay in between. This CDR3 comprises 18 residues. The CDR3 here is CASSQDRVAGGFDGELFF. The CDR3 coding sequence is TGTGCCAGCAGCCAAGATAGGGTAGCTGGAGGCTTCGACGGGGAGCTGTTTTTT.

V usage is TRBV9 and J usage is TRBJ2-5, with D maybe TRBD2 (5 bases). The V end lost 4 bases, the J end lost 1 base, and 8 bases lay between the germline ends. The V gene's germline CDR1 is SGDLS and CDR2 YYNGEE. The CDR3 runs 13 residues. CDR3 nucleotides: TGTGCCAGCAGCCGTCTAGCCCAAGAGACCCAGTACTTC. It yields the protein CASSRLAQETQYF.

The rearrangement links TRBV29-1 to TRBJ1-1, with 8 nucleotides matching TRBD1. The J segment lost 4 bases and the V segment lost 8 bases, leaving 9 bases of the junction unmatched. CDR3 length equals 13 residues. CDR1 SQVTM and CDR2 ANQGSEA come from the germline V gene. The CDR3, as DNA: TGCAGCACAAGTAATACAGGGGGCACTGAAGCTTTCTTT. Its protein is CSTSNTGGTEAFF.

The CDR3 DNA reads TGTGCCTGGCAAATACAGGAGACAACACCCCTCCACTTT. Translation gives CAWQIQETTPLHF. The rearrangement joins TRBV30 to TRBJ1-6, with D perhaps matching TRBD1 (5 bases). The germline gives CDR1 GTSNPN, CDR2 SVGIG (reference sequence). V lost 5 bases, J lost 11 bases, and 16 bases lay in between. This CDR3 spans 13 amino acids.

The chain is built from TRBV23-1 and TRBJ1-5, with 7 positions matching TRBD1. TRBV23-1 is flagged as an ORF with uncertain function. J gave up 4 bases and V 0 bases, and 9 bases lay outside the gene matches. This CDR3 is 17 amino acids long. The CDR3 sequence: CASSQSPTGLQNQPQHF. Here the CDR3 DNA reads TGCGCCAGCAGTCAATCCCCGACAGGGTTACAGAATCAGCCCCAGCATTTT.

The chain carries TRBV5-4 and TRBJ2-3; D possibly corresponds to TRBD2 (6 bases). The CDR3 length is 12 residues. Trimming cost V 4 bases and J 8 bases, with 11 bases left between them. Germline CDR1 and CDR2: SGHNT and YYREEE (reference sequence). The CDR3 nucleotides read TGTGCCAGCAGCGGGTCGGAGGGTACGCAGTATTTT. Protein: CASSGSEGTQYF.

The chain combines TRBV18 with TRBJ1-1, with D unresolved. The germline V and J ends were trimmed by 2 bases and 2 bases, with 9 bases remaining between them. CDR1 is KGHSH, CDR2 LQKENI, per germline. CDR3 size: 14 residues. The CDR3 protein is CASSPSRINTEAFF. The CDR3 DNA sequence: TGTGCCAGCTCACCAAGCCGAATTAACACTGAAGCTTTCTTT.

The genes are TRBV27 and TRBJ2-7; tentatively, D is TRBD1 (5 bases). The CDR3 has 13 amino acids. The ends were cut back, 3 bases at V and 3 bases at J, with 9 bases in the middle. The germline V gene encodes CDR1 MNHEY and CDR2 SMNVEV (reference sequence). Here the CDR3 DNA reads TGTGCCAGCAGTTTCTCCCAGGGCTACGAGCAGTACTTC. It encodes CASSFSQGYEQYF.

The chain joins TRBV6-5 to TRBJ2-2; perhaps TRBD2 as D (6 bases). The CDR3 has 15 amino acids. V dropped 2 bases and J dropped 7 bases, with 14 bases sitting between them. Germline V CDR1 and CDR2: MNHEY, SVGAGI. The CDR3 DNA reads TGTGCCAGCAGTTACAGGCCTAGCGTGGTCGGGGAGCTGTTTTTT. This translates into CASSYRPSVVGELFF.

This sequence joins TRBV23-1 and TRBJ2-7; weak D call: TRBD1 (6 bases). TRBV23-1 is marked as an open reading frame, function uncertain. This CDR3 comprises 18 residues. V shed 4 bases and J shed 0 bases, with 22 bases lying between them. The CDR3 region is CASSPSRNGQTSSYEQYF. The CDR3 region has the DNA TGCGCCAGCAGTCCGAGCCGGAACGGACAGACCAGCTCCTACGAGCAGTACTTC.

V gene TRBV7-9 combines with J gene TRBJ2-1; no clear D gene. There are 13 residues in the CDR3. Germline CDR1 reads SEHNR; CDR2 reads FQNEAQ (reference sequence). Trimming removed 7 bases at V and 6 bases at J, with 13 bases between. CDR3 sequence reads: CASTPEASNEQFF. In nucleotides, the CDR3 is TGTGCCAGCACCCCCGAGGCGAGCAATGAGCAGTTCTTC.

This chain links TRBV5-4 with TRBJ2-2; 8 bases agree with TRBD1. V lost 0 bases and J lost 3; bases outside the gene matches: 4. This CDR3 spans 16 amino acids. Germline V gene sequence: CDR1 SGHNT, CDR2 YYREEE (reference sequence). The CDR3 region is CASSLATGGHTGELFF. The CDR3 DNA follows: TGTGCCAGCAGCTTGGCTACAGGGGGGCACACCGGGGAGCTGTTTTTT.

J is TRBJ2-2 and V is TRBV6-1; 9 nucleotides line up with TRBD2. Per the germline V gene, CDR1 is MNHNS and CDR2 is SASEGT. V lost 6 bases and J lost 5; bases outside the gene matches: 4. The CDR3 spans 14 residues. The CDR3 reads CASRPSGETGELFF. The CDR3 nucleotides read TGTGCCAGCAGACCTAGCGGGGAGACCGGGGAGCTGTTTTTT.

The chain carries TRBV9 and TRBJ2-5; 9 nucleotides match TRBD2. The V and J ends lost 4 bases and 5 bases, in that order; junction bases with no gene match: 18. The CDR3 is made up of 18 amino acids. Germline V gene data show CDR1 as SGDLS and CDR2 as YYNGEE. CDR3 residues: CASSPLLWRGGSEETQYF. Written as DNA, the CDR3 is TGTGCCAGCAGCCCCCTACTATGGCGGGGGGGCAGCGAGGAGACCCAGTACTTC.

The chain employs TRBV4-3 and TRBJ2-2, with TRBD2 identical over 7 bases. The CDR3 totals 17 residues. Germline-derived CDR1 and CDR2 are LGHNA and YSLEER. J gave up 0 bases and V 0 bases, and 4 bases lay outside the gene matches. The CDR3 protein is CASSQDGGGANTGELFF. The CDR3 DNA is TGCGCCAGCAGCCAAGATGGGGGGGGTGCGAACACCGGGGAGCTGTTTTTT.

This clone was detected a few times. The chain combines TRBV4-3 with TRBJ2-7, with a weak D call TRBD2 (6 bases). The V gene's germline CDR1 is LGHNA and CDR2 YSLEER. The ends were cut back, 0 bases at V and 6 bases at J, with 18 bases in the middle. The CDR3 extends over 16 amino acids. CDR3 coding DNA: TGCGCCAGCAGCCAAGATGGTTACGGGGGTCTGAGCGAGCAGTACTTC. Its translation: CASSQDGYGGLSEQYF.

The chain uses TRBV6-5 and TRBJ2-3; maybe TRBD1 (5 bases). Trimming shortened V by 6 bases and J by 2 bases, and 15 bases separated the two germline ends. Germline-derived CDR1 and CDR2 are MNHEY and SVGAGI. The CDR3 has 15 amino acids. CDR3 nucleotide sequence: TGTGCCAGCAGGGCAGGGATGGTGGTCACAGATACGCAGTATTTT. It translates to CASRAGMVVTDTQYF.

This chain uses TRBV5-1 with TRBJ2-1; 10 positions match TRBD1. Unmatched junction bases numbered 2, after V lost 4 bases and J lost 4 bases. Germline V gives CDR1 SGHRS, CDR2 YFSETQ. CDR3 size: 14 residues. CDR3 sequence (DNA): TGCGCCAGCAGCGGGGGACAGGGGTACAATGAGCAGTTCTTC. Its protein is CASSGGQGYNEQFF.

This rearrangement joins TRBV2 to TRBJ2-6; D not resolved. CDR3 size: 13 residues. Trimming took 5 bases from V and 1 from J, leaving 3 bases between them. Germline-derived CDR1 and CDR2 are SNHLY and FYNNEI. The CDR3 reads CASSTSGANVLTF. The DNA for the CDR3 is TGTGCCAGCAGTACATCTGGGGCCAACGTCCTGACTTTC.

J is TRBJ2-2 and V is TRBV30; D remains unclear. The V end lost 3 bases, the J end lost 5 bases, and 7 bases lay between the germline ends. The V gene's germline CDR1 is GTSNPN and CDR2 SVGIG (reference sequence). CDR3 length: 12 residues. The CDR3 region is CAWSPTTGELFF. DNA of the CDR3: TGTGCCTGGAGCCCCACAACCGGGGAGCTGTTTTTT.

Written as DNA, the CDR3 is TGCGCCAGCAGCCAAGATTGGACAGAGAGCTATGGCTACACCTTC. It yields the protein CASSQDWTESYGYTF. The rearrangement links TRBV4-3 to TRBJ1-2; possibly TRBD1 for D (6 bases). Trimming removed 0 bases from V and 4 bases from J, with 12 bases in between. Germline values: CDR1 LGHNA, CDR2 YSLEER. This CDR3 comprises 15 residues.

V is TRBV18 and J is TRBJ2-3; D is unresolved. CDR1 is KGHSH, CDR2 LQKENI, per germline. Between the trimmed V and J ends, which lost 0 bases and 2 bases, there was a span of 9 bases. The CDR3 spans 15 residues. The CDR3 nucleotides are TGTGCCAGCTCACCACCGTCGCAGGCCACAGATACGCAGTATTTT. Amino acids: CASSPPSQATDTQYF.

The rearrangement links TRBV29-1 to TRBJ2-1, with 10 nucleotides matching TRBD2. The trim removed 5 bases at V and 8 bases at J, leaving 9 bases unmatched. Germline V gene sequence: CDR1 SQVTM, CDR2 ANQGSEA. The CDR3 runs to 14 residues. The CDR3 spells CSVQAGLASHEQFF. The DNA for the CDR3 is TGCAGCGTTCAGGCGGGACTAGCGAGCCATGAGCAGTTCTTC.